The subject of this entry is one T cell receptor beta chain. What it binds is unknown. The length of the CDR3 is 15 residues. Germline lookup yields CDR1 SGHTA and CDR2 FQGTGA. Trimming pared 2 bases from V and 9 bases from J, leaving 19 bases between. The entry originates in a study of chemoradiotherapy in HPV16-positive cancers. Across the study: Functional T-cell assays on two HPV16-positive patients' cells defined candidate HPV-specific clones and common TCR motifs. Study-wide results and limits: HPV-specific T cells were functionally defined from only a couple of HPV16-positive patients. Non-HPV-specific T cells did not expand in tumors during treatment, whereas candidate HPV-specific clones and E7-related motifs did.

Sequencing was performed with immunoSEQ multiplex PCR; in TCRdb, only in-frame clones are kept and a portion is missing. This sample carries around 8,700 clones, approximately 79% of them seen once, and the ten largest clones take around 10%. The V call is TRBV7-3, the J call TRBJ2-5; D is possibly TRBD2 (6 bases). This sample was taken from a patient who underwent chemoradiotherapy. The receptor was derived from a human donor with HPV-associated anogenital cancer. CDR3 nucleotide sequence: TGTGCCAGCAGCTTAGGGATCGGGGCGCCGGGGGCCCAGTACTTC. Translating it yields CASSLGIGAPGAQYF.